This entry is about one T cell receptor (beta chain). This sample was taken from a study of blood T cell repertoires in COVID-19. This table comes from immunoSEQ multiplex PCR, and its TCRdb copy is limited to in-frame clones, with some not included. The sample contains 350,000 to 450,000 clones, 80% to 90% of which appear only once. Participants came from about 24 US areas, aged roughly 18 to 89 years. Germline-derived CDR1 and CDR2 are MNHEY and SVGAGI. J gave up 8 bases and V 5 bases, and 10 bases lay outside the gene matches. This CDR3 spans 15 amino acids. The genes are TRBV6-5 and TRBJ1-4; 8 bases map to TRBD1. The receptor was derived from a man aged 25-45 years who had recovered from COVID-19. The sample was PBMCs or T cells enriched from blood (not recorded which). In DNA form, the CDR3 reads TGTGCCAGCAGTCCCTACCGGGACAGGCAAGAAAAACTGTTTTTT. Residues: CASSPYRDRQEKLFF.